Each of the 18 T cell receptor beta chains below was sequenced from the same sample in a study of patients and donors after allogeneic stem cell transplantation. TCRdb reprocessed the RT-PCR reads with MiXCR, giving one entry per CDR3 protein. Among about 960,000 distinct CDR3 sequences listed, about a sixth were seen once. The sequenced sample was blood, either unsorted or a sorted T cell fraction (not recorded which). All receptors derive from a human donor who was either an allogeneic HSCT recipient or a stem cell or donor lymphocyte infusion donor (not recorded which). It is not recorded whose cells these are; they may come from a transplant donor.

This clonotype was detected only a few times. One end of the junction fails to match germline, which may point to a read error. This chain joins TRBV12-3 or TRBV12-4 and TRBJ1-1, with no clear D. The CDR3 runs to 13 residues. The CDR3 sequence: CANSSRGSTEAFF. The CDR3 nucleotides are TGTGCCAACAGTTCCCGCGGGAGCACTGAAGCTTTCTTT.

At least ten counts were recorded for this clonotype. The chain links TRBV10-3 to TRBJ1-1, with D unclear. Germline V gene lookup returns CDR1 ENHRY and CDR2 SYGVKD. The CDR3 sequence is 15 residues long. Trimming stripped 0 bases from V and 3 bases from J, with 11 bases between. The chain's CDR3 is CAISESTGVYTEAFF. CDR3 in DNA: TGTGCCATCAGTGAGTCGACCGGGGTCTACACTGAAGCTTTCTTT.

This clonotype was observed a few times. V usage is TRBV5-1 and J usage is TRBJ1-1; D gene uncertain. Per the germline V gene, CDR1 is SGHRS and CDR2 is YFSETQ. Trimming stripped 3 bases from V and 6 bases from J, with 12 bases between. The CDR3 has 13 amino acids. CDR3: CASSSALRPEAFF. DNA of the CDR3: TGCGCCAGCAGCTCCGCCCTACGACCTGAAGCTTTCTTT.

V is TRBV4-3 and J is TRBJ2-5; possibly TRBD2 for D (7 bases). The V gene's germline CDR1 is LGHNA and CDR2 YSLEER. Trimming removed 0 bases at V and 4 bases at J, with 15 bases between. This CDR3 contains 16 residues. The DNA of the CDR3 is TGCGCCAGCAGCCAAGATCTTCGGGGGGCCAGAGAGACCCAGTACTTC. This sequence encodes CASSQDLRGARETQYF.

This clonotype was recorded a few times. The chain employs TRBV30 and TRBJ2-7; 8 bases fit TRBD2. J lost 2 bases, V lost 3 bases, and 6 bases had no gene match. This CDR3 has 14 amino acids. Germline loops: CDR1 GTSNPN, CDR2 SVGIG (reference sequence). In DNA, the CDR3 is TGTGCCTGGAGACGGGCGGGGGGTACCTACGAGCAGTACTTC. This translates into CAWRRAGGTYEQYF.

The sample holds one count of this clonotype. This chain joins TRBV20-1 and TRBJ2-7; TRBD2 matches at 14 bases. The CDR3 totals 17 residues. In germline, CDR1 is DFQATT, CDR2 SNEGSKA (reference sequence). With V trimmed by 8 bases and J by 2 bases, 14 bases remained unmatched. CDR3 residues: CSTSFGGLAGAPYEQYF. CDR3 nucleotides: TGCAGTACATCCTTTGGGGGACTAGCGGGGGCGCCCTACGAGCAGTACTTC.

The rearrangement joins TRBV7-3 to TRBJ2-2; maybe TRBD2 (6 bases). V was trimmed by 2 bases and J by 6 bases, leaving 16 bases between them. This CDR3 has 16 amino acids. Looked up from germline, CDR1 is SGHTA and CDR2 is FQGTGA. The CDR3 loop is CASSLGGKRMAGELFF. CDR3 DNA sequence: TGTGCCAGCAGCTTAGGCGGGAAAAGAATGGCCGGGGAGCTGTTTTTT.

This chain links TRBV5-1 with TRBJ2-1, with D unclear. This CDR3 comprises 14 residues. CDR1 is SGHRS and CDR2 is YFSETQ in the germline V gene. Trimming shortened V by 6 bases and J by 1 base, and 11 bases separated the two germline ends. This chain's CDR3 is CASTLGKSYNEQFF. CDR3 sequence (DNA): TGCGCCAGCACCCTGGGCAAATCCTACAATGAGCAGTTCTTC.

The chain recombines TRBV27 with TRBJ1-2; TRBD1 aligns across 8 bases. CDR1 is MNHEY, CDR2 SMNVEV, per germline (reference sequence). The CDR3 runs 13 residues. With V trimmed by 8 bases and J by 3 bases, 5 bases remained unmatched. DNA for the CDR3: TGTGCCAGCGGTGACAGGGGATACTATGGCTACACCTTC. Translation gives CASGDRGYYGYTF.

This chain connects TRBV10-3 to TRBJ1-1; D remains unclear. V lost 4 bases and J lost 3, with 9 bases in between. Germline lookup yields CDR1 ENHRY and CDR2 SYGVKD. The CDR3 is 13 residues long. The CDR3 bases are TGTGCCATCAGTGCCAGGTTCGACACTGAAGCTTTCTTT. Translation: CAISARFDTEAFF.

This clonotype was found many times. This chain uses TRBV12-3 or TRBV12-4 with TRBJ1-4; D call uncertain. This CDR3 has 14 residues. The germline V and J ends were trimmed by 6 bases and 5 bases, with 13 bases remaining between them. CDR3 region: CASSFYGPNEKLFF. DNA for the CDR3: TGTGCCAGCAGCTTTTATGGCCCCAATGAAAAACTGTTTTTT.

The CDR3 sequence is CASSYSGRGASSYNSPLHF. Here the CDR3 DNA reads TGTGCCAGCAGTTACTCGGGCAGGGGCGCAAGCTCCTATAATTCACCCCTCCACTTT. The J gene is TRBJ1-6, the V gene TRBV6-5, with a tentative D call TRBD1 (6 bases). Per the germline V gene, CDR1 is MNHEY and CDR2 is SVGAGI. Trimming shortened V by 0 bases and J by 0 bases, and 15 bases separated the two germline ends. The CDR3 sequence is 19 residues long.

This clonotype has only a few counts. The chain employs TRBV9 and TRBJ1-3, with D unresolved. The CDR3 totals 16 residues. Germline V lookup: CDR1 SGDLS, CDR2 YYNGEE. V lost 3 bases and J lost 0, with 13 bases in between. CDR3 bases: TGTGCCAGCAGCGAGTCCCTCAGTTTCTCTGGAAACACCATATATTTT. This sequence encodes CASSESLSFSGNTIYF. The full variable domain, rest sourced from reference TRBV9 and TRBJ1-3, is DSGVTQTPKHLITATGQRVTLRCSPRSGDLSVYWYQQSLDQGLQFLIQYYNGEERAKGNILERFSAQQFPDLHSELNLSSLELGDSALYFCASSESLSFSGNTIYFGEGSWLTVV.

The chain has TRBV20-1 and TRBJ2-7; 12 bases line up with TRBD2. J lost 9 bases, V lost 0 bases, and 3 bases had no gene match. From germline, CDR1 is DFQATT and CDR2 SNEGSKA (reference sequence). This CDR3 is 13 amino acids long. For the CDR3, the DNA is TGCAGTGCTAGAGATCGGACTAGCGGGGCGCAGTACTTC. Translation: CSARDRTSGAQYF.

The chain is built from TRBV5-1 and TRBJ2-1, with unresolved D. Germline V gives CDR1 SGHRS, CDR2 YFSETQ. The V end was cut by 5 bases, the J end by 4 bases, with 13 bases between. The CDR3 consists of 14 residues. The CDR3 sequence is CASSPDRQYNEQFF. CDR3 DNA: TGCGCCAGCAGTCCGGACCGACAATACAATGAGCAGTTCTTC.

The V call is TRBV6-5, the J call TRBJ1-2; 10 positions match TRBD1. Per germline, CDR1 MNHEY and CDR2 SVGAGI. V dropped 0 bases and J dropped 2; count of bases not matched to a gene: 3. CDR3 length: 16 residues. Here the CDR3 DNA reads TGTGCCAGCAGTTACTCACCGGGACAGGGGAACTATGGCTACACCTTC. It encodes CASSYSPGQGNYGYTF.

This clonotype was detected a few times. The V gene is TRBV6-1, the J gene TRBJ1-1; D possibly corresponds to TRBD1 (5 bases). CDR3 length: 13 amino acids. CDR1 MNHNS and CDR2 SASEGT come from the germline V gene. Trimming removed 8 bases from V and 0 bases from J, with 10 bases in between. The CDR3 DNA is TGTGCCAGCCAACGGGGGGTGAACACTGAAGCTTTCTTT. This codes for CASQRGVNTEAFF.

The chain links TRBV20-1 to TRBJ2-3, with TRBD2 identical over 7 bases. The V segment lost 3 bases and the J segment 5 bases; nucleotides outside the gene matches: 11. The CDR3 extends over 15 amino acids. The germline CDR1 and CDR2 sequences are DFQATT and SNEGSKA (reference sequence). The chain's CDR3 is CSASSRGRSGDTQYF. The CDR3 nucleotides read TGCAGTGCTAGTTCGCGCGGGAGATCAGGAGATACGCAGTATTTT.